The present TCR beta chain was sequenced within a study of T cell responses to AZD1222 COVID-19 vaccine. The germline V gene encodes CDR1 SGHRS and CDR2 YFSETQ. V was trimmed by 0 bases and J by 5 bases, leaving 8 bases between them. The CDR3 runs 13 residues. Second doses that came at about 4 or about 12 weeks were put together. Here immunoSEQ multiplex PCR was the method, and the copy in TCRdb shows in-frame clones only, minus some. The sample has approximately 150,000 clones, 91% seen once. The chain couples TRBV5-1 to TRBJ1-2; D is unclear. The source of this sequence is an adult who received the AZD1222 COVID-19 vaccine. Sequencing used peripheral blood, obtained 28 days after the second AZD1222 dose. The CDR3 nucleotides read TGCGCCAGCAGCTTGGACCGGGAGTATGGCTACACCTTC. Protein sequence: CASSLDREYGYTF.